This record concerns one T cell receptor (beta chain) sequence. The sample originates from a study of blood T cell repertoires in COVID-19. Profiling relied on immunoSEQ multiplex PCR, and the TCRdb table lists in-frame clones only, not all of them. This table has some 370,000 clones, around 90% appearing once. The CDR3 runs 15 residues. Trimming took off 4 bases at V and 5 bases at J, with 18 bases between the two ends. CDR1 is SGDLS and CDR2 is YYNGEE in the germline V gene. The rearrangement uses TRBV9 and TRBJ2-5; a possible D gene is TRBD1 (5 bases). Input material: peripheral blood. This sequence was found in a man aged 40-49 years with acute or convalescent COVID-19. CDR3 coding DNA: TGTGCCAGCAGCTTGCAGGACAACCTGGGGGAGACCCAGTACTTC. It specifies CASSLQDNLGETQYF.